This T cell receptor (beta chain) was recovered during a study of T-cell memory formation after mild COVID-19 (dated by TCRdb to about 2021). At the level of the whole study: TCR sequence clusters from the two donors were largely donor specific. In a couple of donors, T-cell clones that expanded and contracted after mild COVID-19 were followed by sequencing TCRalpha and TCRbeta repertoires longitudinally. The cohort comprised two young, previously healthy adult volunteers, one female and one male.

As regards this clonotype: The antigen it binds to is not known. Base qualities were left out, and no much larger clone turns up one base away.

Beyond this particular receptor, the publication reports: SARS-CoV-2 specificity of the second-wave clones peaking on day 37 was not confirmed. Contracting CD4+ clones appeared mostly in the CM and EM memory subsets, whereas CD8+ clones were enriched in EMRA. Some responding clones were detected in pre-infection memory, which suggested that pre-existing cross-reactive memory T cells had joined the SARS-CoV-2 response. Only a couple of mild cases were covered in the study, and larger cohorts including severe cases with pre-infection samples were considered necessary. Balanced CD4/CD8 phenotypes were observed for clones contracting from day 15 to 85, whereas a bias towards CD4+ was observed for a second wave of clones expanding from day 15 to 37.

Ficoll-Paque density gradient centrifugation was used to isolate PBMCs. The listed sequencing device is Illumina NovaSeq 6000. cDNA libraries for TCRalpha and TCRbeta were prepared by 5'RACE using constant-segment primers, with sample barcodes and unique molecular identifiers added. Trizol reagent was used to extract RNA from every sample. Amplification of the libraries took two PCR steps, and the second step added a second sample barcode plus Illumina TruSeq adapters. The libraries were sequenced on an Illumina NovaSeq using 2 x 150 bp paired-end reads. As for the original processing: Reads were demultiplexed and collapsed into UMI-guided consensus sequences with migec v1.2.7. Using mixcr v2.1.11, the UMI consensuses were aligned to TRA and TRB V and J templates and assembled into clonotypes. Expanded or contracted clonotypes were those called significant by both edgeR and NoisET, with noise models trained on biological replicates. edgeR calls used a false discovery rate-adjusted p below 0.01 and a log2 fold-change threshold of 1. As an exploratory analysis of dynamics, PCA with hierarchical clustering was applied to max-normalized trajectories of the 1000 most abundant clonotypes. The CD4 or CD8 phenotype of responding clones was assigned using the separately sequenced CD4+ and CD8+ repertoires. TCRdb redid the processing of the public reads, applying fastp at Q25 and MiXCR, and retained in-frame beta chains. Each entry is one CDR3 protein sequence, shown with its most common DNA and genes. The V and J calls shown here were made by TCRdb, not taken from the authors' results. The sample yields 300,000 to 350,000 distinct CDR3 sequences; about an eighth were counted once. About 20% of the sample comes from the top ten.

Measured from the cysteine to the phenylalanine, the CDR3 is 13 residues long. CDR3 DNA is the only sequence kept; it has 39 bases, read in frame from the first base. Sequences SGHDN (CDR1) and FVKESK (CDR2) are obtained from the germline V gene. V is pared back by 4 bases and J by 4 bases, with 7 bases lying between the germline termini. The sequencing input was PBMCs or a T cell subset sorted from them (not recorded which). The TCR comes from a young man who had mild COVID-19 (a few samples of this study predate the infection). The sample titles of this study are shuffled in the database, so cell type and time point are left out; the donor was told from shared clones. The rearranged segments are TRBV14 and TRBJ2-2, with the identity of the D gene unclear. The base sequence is TGTGCCAGCAGCCCACTCATCACCGGGGAGCTGTTTTTT. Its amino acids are CASSPLITGELFF.